This entry lists 8 T cell receptor beta chains sequenced from one sample in a study of T cells after yellow fever vaccination. Using its own MiXCR run on the 5' RACE reads, TCRdb lists one record per CDR3 protein. The sample lists approximately 580,000 distinct CDR3 sequences; about 17% were seen once. The sample was PBMCs, taken 5 days after the first yellow fever vaccination. Receptors originate from a man aged 18 to 30 who received the YFV17D yellow fever vaccine.

The chain has TRBV25-1 and TRBJ2-1; 12 nucleotides align to TRBD2. Germline V CDR1 and CDR2: MGHDK, SYGVNS. The V segment lost 6 bases and the J segment 1 base; nucleotides outside the gene matches: 13. The CDR3 totals 19 residues. CDR3 protein: CASRAESGLAGKSYNEQFF. CDR3 nucleotides: TGTGCCAGCAGGGCTGAGTCAGGACTAGCGGGGAAATCCTACAATGAGCAGTTCTTC. Filled out from reference TRBV25-1 and TRBJ2-1, the complete variable domain reads EADIYQTPRYLVIGTGKKITLECSQTMGHDKMYWYQQDPGMELHLIHYSYGVNSTEKGDLSSESTVSRIRTEHFPLTLESARPSHTSQYLCASRAESGLAGKSYNEQFFGPGTRLTVL.

The chain employs TRBV20-1 and TRBJ1-2; 12 bases are a match to TRBD1. The trim removed 6 bases at V and 6 bases at J, leaving 5 bases unmatched. The CDR3 totals 13 residues. The germline gives CDR1 DFQATT, CDR2 SNEGSKA (reference sequence). The CDR3 sequence is CSASGTGGDGYTF. As DNA, the CDR3 is TGCAGTGCCAGTGGGACAGGGGGCGATGGCTACACCTTC.

The chain employs TRBV28 and TRBJ1-5, with D tentatively TRBD1 (5 bases). The V gene lost 5 bases and the J gene lost 2 bases, with 13 bases spanning the gap. The germline V gene has CDR1 MDHEN and CDR2 SYDVKM. CDR3 length equals 15 residues. This chain's CDR3 is CASSPRTNGNQPQHF. The CDR3 bases are TGTGCCAGCAGTCCTCGGACAAACGGCAATCAGCCCCAGCATTTT.

This clonotype has just a few counts. The chain links TRBV18 to TRBJ2-7; TRBD2 might be the D (5 bases). The V gene lost 3 bases and the J gene lost 0 bases, with 15 bases spanning the gap. CDR3 length: 16 residues. CDR1 is KGHSH and CDR2 is LQKENI in the germline V gene. The CDR3 DNA reads as TGTGCCAGCTCACCGAACTCGGGGATAAGCTCCTACGAGCAGTACTTC. As protein: CASSPNSGISSYEQYF.

The chain's CDR3 is CASSPFARGSTDTQYF. The CDR3 nucleotides read TGCGCCAGCAGCCCATTCGCCAGGGGGAGCACAGATACGCAGTATTTT. The chain carries TRBV4-1 and TRBJ2-3; 7 nucleotides line up with TRBD1. This CDR3 spans 16 amino acids. Germline assignment: CDR1 MGHRA and CDR2 YSYEKL. V shed 4 bases, J shed 0 bases, and the junction held 7 bases outside the gene matches.

V is TRBV12-3 or TRBV12-4 and J is TRBJ1-1, with TRBD1 as a possible D gene (6 bases). V was trimmed by 4 bases and J by 3 bases, leaving 27 bases between them. The CDR3 is made up of 19 amino acids. CDR3 sequence reads: CASSYGHREVGGGDTEAFF. CDR3 nucleotide sequence: TGTGCCAGCAGTTATGGACACCGGGAGGTTGGAGGGGGGGACACTGAAGCTTTCTTT.

Here the CDR3 DNA reads TGTGCCAGCAGCTCAATACTCCGAGGGGATGGCGATTTGACGCAGTATTTT. It codes for CASSSILRGDGDLTQYF. This chain links TRBV11-2 with TRBJ2-3; D might be TRBD1 or TRBD2, each matching 5 bases. Germline V gives CDR1 SGHAT, CDR2 FQNNGV. The CDR3 loop spans 17 amino acids. Trimming shortened V by 4 bases and J by 9 bases, and 26 bases separated the two germline ends.

V is TRBV9 and J is TRBJ2-5; possible D gene TRBD2, 7 bases. The CDR3 extends over 15 amino acids. The V end lost 4 bases, the J end lost 5 bases, and 18 bases lay between the germline ends. Germline assignment: CDR1 SGDLS and CDR2 YYNGEE. The CDR3 here is CASSLRGGDTETQYF. The CDR3 DNA follows: TGTGCCAGCAGCCTGAGGGGAGGGGACACGGAGACCCAGTACTTC.